Following are 30 T cell receptor beta chains from one sample sequenced in a study of blood T cell repertoires in COVID-19. Sequencing used immunoSEQ multiplex PCR; TCRdb keeps in-frame clones, though not all of them. The sample records roughly 80,000 clones, under 95% being singletons. The specimen was peripheral blood. These receptors all stem from a woman older than 75 with active or convalescent COVID-19.

The rearrangement links TRBV12-3 or TRBV12-4 to TRBJ1-5, with D possibly matching TRBD1 (5 bases). V lost 6 bases, J lost 6 bases, and 12 bases lay in between. The CDR3 covers 13 residues. The CDR3 coding sequence is TGTGCCAGCAGGAAGGACAAGGGTCAGCCCCAGCATTTT. Residues: CASRKDKGQPQHF.

This chain connects TRBV11-2 to TRBJ1-5; D not resolved. CDR3 length: 17 amino acids. Between the trimmed V and J ends, which lost 5 bases and 4 bases, there was a span of 21 bases. Germline values: CDR1 SGHAT, CDR2 FQNNGV. CDR3 sequence reads: CASSNTGIPILNQPQHF. The CDR3, as DNA: TGTGCCAGCAGCAATACGGGAATCCCAATTTTAAATCAGCCCCAGCATTTT.

The V call is TRBV7-9, the J call TRBJ2-7; D gene ambiguous. The V gene's germline CDR1 is SEHNR and CDR2 FQNEAQ (reference sequence). The CDR3 is made up of 15 amino acids. V dropped 1 base and J dropped 5 bases, with 15 bases sitting between them. In DNA form, the CDR3 reads TGTGCCAGCAGCTTAGTTTCAGGTTTGAATCACGAGCAGTACTTC. It encodes CASSLVSGLNHEQYF.

The rearrangement links TRBV7-2 to TRBJ2-7; D may be TRBD2 (5 bases). This CDR3 has 13 amino acids. Germline V lookup: CDR1 SGHTA, CDR2 FQGNSA. V lost 4 bases to trimming and J lost 3 bases, with 10 bases between them. The CDR3 nucleotides are TGTGCCAGCAGCTCAGTCGCGGGCTACGAGCAGTACTTC. It is translated as CASSSVAGYEQYF.

This chain joins TRBV10-3 and TRBJ2-7; the D gene is possibly TRBD1 (6 bases). The CDR3 covers 14 residues. Germline lookup yields CDR1 ENHRY and CDR2 SYGVKD. Trimming pared 10 bases from V and 0 bases from J, leaving 16 bases between. CDR3 in amino acids: CATGRTASSYEQYF. DNA for the CDR3: TGTGCCACAGGAAGGACAGCCAGCTCCTACGAGCAGTACTTC.

The chain is built from TRBV7-8 and TRBJ1-1; TRBD1 matches at 8 bases. V gave up 3 bases and J gave up 1 base; unmatched junction bases: 1. Germline V lookup: CDR1 SGHVS, CDR2 FQNEAQ. The CDR3 spans 14 residues. CDR3 region: CASSFGTGNTEAFF. As DNA, the CDR3 is TGTGCCAGCAGCTTCGGGACAGGGAACACTGAAGCTTTCTTT. Complete variable domain (other parts from reference TRBV7-8 and TRBJ1-1): GAGVSQSPRYKVAKRGQDVALRCDPISGHVSLFWYQQALGQGPEFLTYFQNEAQLDKSGLPSDRFFAERPEGSVSTLKIQRTQQEDSAVYLCASSFGTGNTEAFFGQGTRLTVV.

This sequence joins TRBV14 and TRBJ1-6; D is uncertain. The germline gives CDR1 SGHDN, CDR2 FVKESK. CDR3 length: 16 residues. V was cut by 0 bases and J by 0 bases, with 6 bases left in between. The CDR3 coding sequence is TGTGCCAGCAGCCAAGAGCACAGCTCCTATAATTCACCCCTCCACTTT. Translation: CASSQEHSSYNSPLHF.

The chain uses TRBV2 and TRBJ1-5; TRBD1 might be the D (6 bases). This CDR3 has 13 residues. Germline V CDR1 and CDR2: SNHLY, FYNNEI. Deletions cut 7 bases from V and 3 bases from J, with 10 bases between. CDR3 protein: CASKRDNNQPQHF. CDR3 nucleotide sequence: TGTGCCAGCAAACGGGACAACAATCAGCCCCAGCATTTT.

The genes are TRBV7-9 and TRBJ1-5; 12 positions match TRBD1. The germline CDR1 and CDR2 sequences are SEHNR and FQNEAQ (reference sequence). Losses at the gene ends were 5 bases for V and 5 bases for J; bases not matched to a gene: 7. This CDR3 region has 16 residues. CDR3 protein: CASSPGQGALDQPQHF. As DNA, the CDR3 is TGTGCCAGCAGCCCGGGACAGGGGGCTCTTGATCAGCCCCAGCATTTT.

The gene calls are TRBV19 and TRBJ2-7; D remains unclear. The V and J ends lost 3 bases and 7 bases respectively, with 10 bases between them. The CDR3 spans 12 residues. CDR1 and CDR2 from the germline V gene are LNHDA and SQIVND (reference sequence). The CDR3 is CASSMARGEQYF. The CDR3 DNA follows: TGTGCCAGTAGTATGGCTCGCGGAGAGCAGTACTTC.

The chain combines TRBV27 with TRBJ2-7; a weak D match, TRBD2 (5 bases). Germline CDR1 MNHEY, CDR2 SMNVEV (reference sequence). Trimming removed 5 bases at V and 4 bases at J, with 15 bases between. The CDR3 loop spans 14 amino acids. CDR3: CASSLTSSRYEQYF. CDR3 coding DNA: TGTGCCAGCAGTCTTACTAGTTCACGGTACGAGCAGTACTTC.

V gene TRBV4-1 combines with J gene TRBJ2-7, with TRBD1 matching 8 bases. Germline lookup yields CDR1 MGHRA and CDR2 YSYEKL. The CDR3 length is 14 residues. Trimming cost V 1 base and J 6 bases; bases outside gene matches: 5. This chain's CDR3 is CASSQVGRGREQYF. DNA for the CDR3: TGCGCCAGCAGCCAAGTCGGCAGGGGGCGCGAGCAGTACTTC.

The chain employs TRBV24-1 and TRBJ2-5; tentative D call: TRBD1 (6 bases). Germline CDR1 KGHDR, CDR2 SFDVKD. The CDR3 is 14 amino acids. The V gene lost 5 bases and the J gene lost 1 base, with 10 bases spanning the gap. The DNA for the CDR3 is TGTGCCACCAGTGCGGACAGCCTCCAAGAGACCCAGTACTTC. Translation gives CATSADSLQETQYF.

This rearrangement joins TRBV4-1 to TRBJ1-5; TRBD1 agrees at 9 bases. CDR3 length equals 17 residues. Germline V gene lookup returns CDR1 MGHRA and CDR2 YSYEKL. Trimming at V came to 1 base and at J to 3 bases, leaving 7 bases not matched to a gene. The CDR3 DNA reads as TGCGCCAGCAGCCAAGGGGACAGGGCTCGATACAATCAGCCCCAGCATTTT. Translated: CASSQGDRARYNQPQHF.

The genes are TRBV5-5 and TRBJ1-6; tentative D call: TRBD1 (6 bases). Germline loops: CDR1 SGHKS, CDR2 YYEKEE (reference sequence). The length of the CDR3 is 18 residues. The ends were cut back, 4 bases at V and 2 bases at J, with 19 bases in the middle. The CDR3 reads CASSLQIQGQAYNSPLHF. CDR3 bases: TGTGCCAGCAGCCTGCAAATACAGGGCCAGGCCTATAATTCACCCCTCCACTTT.

This chain joins TRBV30 and TRBJ1-6, with TRBD1 matching over 8 bases. The CDR3 runs 14 residues. V was clipped by 1 base and J by 8 bases; unmatched bases: 4. Germline V gene sequence: CDR1 GTSNPN, CDR2 SVGIG (reference sequence). The CDR3 sequence is CAWSEGQAHSPLHF. The CDR3 DNA sequence: TGTGCCTGGAGTGAGGGACAGGCCCATTCACCCCTCCACTTT.

V gene TRBV12-3 or TRBV12-4 combines with J gene TRBJ2-3, with 7 bases fitting TRBD2. There are 13 residues in the CDR3. The V and J ends lost 6 bases and 6 bases, in that order; junction bases with no gene match: 6. The CDR3 DNA follows: TGTGCCAGCAGCCACGGGCGGGGGGATACGCAGTATTTT. Translation gives CASSHGRGDTQYF.

The chain links TRBV9 to TRBJ1-4, with D perhaps TRBD1 (5 bases). The CDR3 length is 12 residues. Germline CDR1 SGDLS, CDR2 YYNGEE. Deletions cut 4 bases from V and 10 bases from J, with 11 bases between. The CDR3 region has the DNA TGTGCCAGCAGCCCCCCCGGGGGAAAACTGTTTTTT. It translates to CASSPPGGKLFF.

V gene TRBV29-1 combines with J gene TRBJ1-2; 7 bases are shared with TRBD1. V lost 7 bases, J lost 2 bases, and 10 bases stayed unmatched. CDR1 SQVTM and CDR2 ANQGSEA come from the germline V gene. The CDR3 has 14 residues. The CDR3 sequence: CSAEFFRGNYGYTF. The DNA of the CDR3 is TGCAGCGCCGAATTCTTCAGGGGGAACTATGGCTACACCTTC.

This clone was recorded only once. V gene TRBV7-8 combines with J gene TRBJ2-1; 9 nucleotides align to TRBD2. Per the germline V gene, CDR1 is SGHVS and CDR2 is FQNEAQ. CDR3 length equals 15 residues. With 5 bases clipped from V and 7 bases from J, the junction kept 9 bases outside the gene matches. In DNA, the CDR3 is TGTGCCAGCAGCGGGAGCGGGGGGCAGAAAAATGAGCAGTTCTTC. It encodes CASSGSGGQKNEQFF.

The chain carries TRBV29-1 and TRBJ2-5, with D possibly matching TRBD1 (6 bases). Germline lookup yields CDR1 SQVTM and CDR2 ANQGSEA. CDR3 length: 15 amino acids. The ends were cut back, 2 bases at V and 5 bases at J, with 18 bases in the middle. The CDR3, as DNA: TGCAGCGTTGAAAGGACCGGGACAACTGGGGAGACCCAGTACTTC. Translating gives CSVERTGTTGETQYF.

The chain links TRBV27 to TRBJ2-3; TRBD2 might be the D (6 bases). Germline V CDR1 and CDR2: MNHEY, SMNVEV (reference sequence). This CDR3 is 16 amino acids long. V was cut by 4 bases and J by 2 bases, with 16 bases left in between. CDR3 DNA sequence: TGTGCCAGCAGTTCGCCCGGGACTGGATACACAGATACGCAGTATTTT. Encoded protein: CASSSPGTGYTDTQYF.

This clone was counted a single time. The J gene is TRBJ2-7, the V gene TRBV4-1; 10 bases are a match to TRBD1. The ends lost 0 bases at V and 4 bases at J; junction bases unmatched: 9. Per the germline V gene, CDR1 is MGHRA and CDR2 is YSYEKL. The CDR3 is 17 amino acids. The CDR3 sequence: CASSQDVETGGYYEQYF. In nucleotides, the CDR3 is TGCGCCAGCAGCCAAGACGTAGAGACAGGGGGCTATTACGAGCAGTACTTC.

This clone appeared once. The V call is TRBV15, the J call TRBJ2-7; no reliable D call. Trimming pared 0 bases from V and 5 bases from J, leaving 14 bases between. The CDR3 spans 15 residues. Germline V gives CDR1 LNHNV, CDR2 YYDKDF (reference sequence). CDR3 nucleotides: TGTGCCACCAGCAGAGATCGCGAAACCCTAAACGAGCAGTACTTC. Translated, it gives CATSRDRETLNEQYF.

The CDR3 coding sequence is TGTGCCAGCAGTAAGCGGGGGAAGAACACCGGGGAGCTGTTTTTT. Encoded protein: CASSKRGKNTGELFF. The chain recombines TRBV28 with TRBJ2-2; 8 positions match TRBD2. The CDR3 runs 15 residues. The J segment lost 1 base and the V segment lost 5 bases, leaving 3 bases of the junction unmatched. Germline-derived CDR1 and CDR2 are MDHEN and SYDVKM.

The CDR3 bases are TGTGCCACCAGCGCCGGGGAAAACTATGGCTACACCTTC. This gives the protein CATSAGENYGYTF. This sequence joins TRBV15 and TRBJ1-2; unclear D gene. Germline V CDR1 and CDR2: LNHNV, YYDKDF (reference sequence). There are 13 residues in the CDR3. V was clipped by 5 bases and J by 2 bases, with 9 bases between them. The full variable domain, with the rest looked up from reference TRBV15 and TRBJ1-2, is DAMVIQNPRYQVTQFGKPVTLSCSQTLNHNVMYWYQQKSSQAPKLLFHYYDKDFNNEADTPDNFQSRRPNTSFCFLDIRSPGLGDTAMYLCATSAGENYGYTFGSGTRLTVV.

This clone was seen once. This chain links TRBV27 with TRBJ1-4; 9 nucleotides agree with TRBD1. Trimming removed 4 bases from V and 9 bases from J; junction bases left unmatched: 15. CDR1 is MNHEY and CDR2 is SMNVEV in the germline V gene (reference sequence). This CDR3 region has 17 residues. The CDR3 spells CASSSGQGPPWGKKLFF. The CDR3 DNA follows: TGTGCCAGCAGTTCCGGACAGGGGCCCCCTTGGGGTAAAAAACTGTTTTTT. The whole variable domain, filled in from reference TRBV27 and TRBJ1-4, reads EAQVTQNPRYLITVTGKKLTVTCSQNMNHEYMSWYRQDPGLGLRQIYYSMNVEVTDKGDVPEGYKVSRKEKRNFPLILESPSPNQTSLYFCASSSGQGPPWGKKLFFGSGTQLSVL.

The rearrangement links TRBV6-5 to TRBJ1-1; perhaps TRBD1 as D (5 bases). The CDR3 runs 11 residues. Germline V CDR1 and CDR2: MNHEY, SVGAGI. Between the trimmed V and J ends, which lost 10 bases and 11 bases, there was a span of 17 bases. The CDR3 region is CATLSGTLAFF. As DNA, the CDR3 is TGTGCCACTTTGTCCGGGACTTTGGCTTTCTTT.

The chain has TRBV9 and TRBJ1-2; D unresolved. V lost 1 base and J lost 0, with 7 bases in between. CDR3 length equals 14 residues. CDR1 and CDR2 from the germline V gene are SGDLS and YYNGEE. CDR3 coding DNA: TGTGCCAGCAGCGTATCGGGGTCTAACTATGGCTACACCTTC. Residues: CASSVSGSNYGYTF.

The chain links TRBV29-1 to TRBJ2-1, with a weak D call TRBD1 (5 bases). V was clipped by 0 bases and J by 8 bases, with 8 bases between them. Looked up from germline, CDR1 is SQVTM and CDR2 is ANQGSEA. This CDR3 spans 12 amino acids. CDR3: CSVEEEGDEQFF. The CDR3 DNA follows: TGCAGCGTTGAAGAGGAAGGGGATGAGCAGTTCTTC.